This entry lists 27 T cell receptor beta chains sequenced from one sample in a study of T cell changes during pregnancy in multiple sclerosis. Generated by immunoSEQ multiplex PCR, the TCRdb table keeps only in-frame clones and is missing some. Of about 31,000 clones listed, around 90% are singletons. The material sequenced was CD8+ T cells from peripheral blood mononuclear cells, taken before pregnancy. These receptors were taken from a female donor with multiple sclerosis, enrolled in a pregnancy study.

The V and J genes are TRBV16 and TRBJ1-2; D is uncertain. Germline V gene data show CDR1 as KGHSY and CDR2 as FQNENV. This CDR3 contains 13 residues. V lost 4 bases, J lost 8 bases, and 14 bases lay in between. The CDR3 nucleotides read TGTGCCAGCAGCCCTTGGAGGGCGGAGGGCTACACCTTC. It encodes CASSPWRAEGYTF.

V is TRBV12-2 and J is TRBJ2-1; TRBD2, the D gene given by the table, was not confirmed from the DNA. TRBV12-2 is assigned pseudogene status. This CDR3 has 20 amino acids. The CDR3 DNA is TGTGCAAGTCGCATCTTCCGGAGCGCGGACGGGAGGGTCTCCTACAATGAGCAGTTCTTC. As protein: CASRIFRSADGRVSYNEQFF.

In this sample, this clone turned up many times. J is TRBJ2-7 and V is TRBV27, with TRBD1 identical over 11 bases. The germline CDR1 and CDR2 sequences are MNHEY and SMNVEV (reference sequence). The CDR3 loop spans 12 amino acids. V lost 8 bases, J lost 5 bases, and 2 bases stayed unmatched. CDR3 coding DNA: TGTGCCAGCCGGACAGGGGGCCACGAGCAGTACTTC. Its translation is CASRTGGHEQYF.

The chain is built from TRBV19 and TRBJ2-7, with 11 bases aligning to TRBD2. With 3 bases clipped from V and 6 bases from J, the junction kept 7 bases outside the gene matches. There are 15 residues in the CDR3. The V gene's germline CDR1 is LNHDA and CDR2 SQIVND (reference sequence). The CDR3 nucleotides read TGTGCCAGTAGTATGGGGACTAGCGGTAGTGCCGAGCAGTACTTC. Encoded protein: CASSMGTSGSAEQYF.

The J gene is TRBJ2-1, the V gene TRBV14; 7 nucleotides line up with TRBD1. This CDR3 spans 15 amino acids. Germline V CDR1 and CDR2: SGHDN, FVKESK. V was pared by 1 base and J by 7 bases, with 7 bases of the junction left unmatched. The CDR3 is CASSQVSGGINEQFF. The CDR3 bases are TGTGCCAGCAGCCAAGTTTCAGGGGGAATTAATGAGCAGTTCTTC.

The chain links TRBV5-6 to TRBJ2-1, with 10 bases aligning to TRBD1. Germline loops: CDR1 SGHDT, CDR2 YYEEEE. V lost 1 base and J lost 5; bases outside the gene matches: 3. CDR3 size: 15 residues. CDR3 sequence reads: CASSLRDRGNNEQFF. CDR3 nucleotides: TGTGCCAGCAGCTTGAGGGACAGGGGAAACAATGAGCAGTTCTTC.

V and J are TRBV5-1 and TRBJ2-3, with TRBD2 matching 7 bases. V shed 0 bases, J shed 0 bases, and the junction held 7 bases outside the gene matches. The germline gives CDR1 SGHRS, CDR2 YFSETQ. This CDR3 region has 17 residues. CDR3 residues: CASSLESSGVSTDTQYF. The DNA for the CDR3 is TGCGCCAGCAGCTTGGAATCCAGCGGGGTAAGCACAGATACGCAGTATTTT.

V usage is TRBV28 and J usage is TRBJ1-1; D is unclear. The CDR3 totals 12 residues. V was pared by 3 bases and J by 10 bases, with 12 bases between. Germline CDR1 is MDHEN and CDR2 is SYDVKM. CDR3 sequence: CASSFGGRGAFF. The CDR3 DNA reads as TGTGCCAGCAGTTTCGGCGGACGGGGAGCTTTCTTT.

The V and J genes are TRBV7-9 and TRBJ2-7, with 9 nucleotides matching TRBD2. V gave up 5 bases and J gave up 2 bases; unmatched junction bases: 7. From germline, CDR1 is SEHNR and CDR2 FQNEAQ (reference sequence). The CDR3 totals 15 residues. In DNA, the CDR3 is TGTGCCAGCAGCCAGGAGCGGGAGGCCCCCTACGAGCAGTACTTC. Amino acids: CASSQEREAPYEQYF.

In its sample, this clone was seen once. This chain uses TRBV7-9 with TRBJ1-4; D may be TRBD1 (6 bases). Trimming removed 1 base at V and 1 base at J, with 16 bases between. The CDR3 loop spans 18 amino acids. The V gene's germline CDR1 is SEHNR and CDR2 FQNEAQ (reference sequence). Written as DNA, the CDR3 is TGTGCCAGCAGCTTAGAACAGGGAACCGACAAAACTAATGAAAAACTGTTTTTT. Translating it yields CASSLEQGTDKTNEKLFF.

The chain carries TRBV6-5 and TRBJ2-5; D is uncertain. V lost 8 bases to trimming and J lost 0 bases, with 16 bases between them. Germline CDR1 MNHEY, CDR2 SVGAGI. The CDR3 has 15 amino acids. The CDR3 nucleotides are TGTGCCAGCTTGCCCGCCGGGTTAGACCAAGAGACCCAGTACTTC. Its protein is CASLPAGLDQETQYF.

The chain has TRBV5-1 and TRBJ2-7; 8 nucleotides align to TRBD2. The length of the CDR3 is 13 residues. Germline CDR1 is SGHRS and CDR2 is YFSETQ. With 6 bases clipped from V and 1 base from J, the junction kept 3 bases outside the gene matches. The DNA for the CDR3 is TGCGCCAGCACCGCTAGCGGGTCCTACGAGCAGTACTTC. Its translation: CASTASGSYEQYF.

This clone came up once. The V call is TRBV5-4, the J call TRBJ2-7; TRBD1 is a possible D gene (5 bases). CDR1 and CDR2 from the germline V gene are SGHNT and YYREEE (reference sequence). The CDR3 loop spans 13 amino acids. V gave up 0 bases and J gave up 4 bases, with 8 bases separating them. DNA of the CDR3: TGTGCCAGCAGCTTGGGATCAGGGTACGAGCAGTACTTC. Encoded protein: CASSLGSGYEQYF. The whole variable domain, filled in from reference TRBV5-4 and TRBJ2-7, reads ETGVTQSPTHLIKTRGQQVTLRCSSQSGHNTVSWYQQALGQGPQFIFQYYREEENGRGNFPPRFSGLQFPNYSSELNVNALELDDSALYLCASSLGSGYEQYFGPGTRLTVT.

This sequence joins TRBV15 and TRBJ1-4; 8 positions agree with TRBD1. The CDR3 spans 16 residues. The trim removed 0 bases at V and 6 bases at J, leaving 6 bases unmatched. Germline values: CDR1 LNHNV, CDR2 YYDKDF (reference sequence). The CDR3 sequence: CATSRDSGTGDEKLFF. The CDR3, as DNA: TGTGCCACCAGCAGAGATTCCGGGACAGGCGATGAAAAACTGTTTTTT.

The chain couples TRBV7-3 to TRBJ2-1, with TRBD2 matching over 14 bases. Germline trimming cut 2 bases from V and 8 bases from J; bases unmatched to any gene: 5. CDR1 is SGHTA and CDR2 is FQGTGA in the germline V gene. This CDR3 has 16 amino acids. The CDR3 here is CASSLGGTSGGDEQFF. As DNA, the CDR3 is TGTGCCAGCAGCTTAGGGGGGACTAGCGGGGGCGATGAGCAGTTCTTC.

The chain links TRBV4-1 to TRBJ1-2; no reliable D call. Deletions cut 4 bases from V and 2 bases from J, with 8 bases between. This CDR3 is built from 13 residues. Looked up from germline, CDR1 is MGHRA and CDR2 is YSYEKL. The CDR3 loop is CASSPTENYGYTF. CDR3 DNA sequence: TGCGCCAGCAGCCCAACCGAGAACTATGGCTACACCTTC.

This clone was detected only once. This chain joins TRBV7-9 and TRBJ2-7; a weak D match, TRBD1 (6 bases). Germline assignment: CDR1 SEHNR and CDR2 FQNEAQ (reference sequence). The CDR3 runs to 13 residues. The V end lost 6 bases, the J end lost 2 bases, and 11 bases lay between the germline ends. CDR3 nucleotides: TGTGCCAGCAGATCTGGACAGACCTACGAGCAGTACTTC. This codes for CASRSGQTYEQYF.

The CDR3 DNA reads as TGTGCCAGCAGCTTGACTAGCGGGGGGGAAGAGACCCAGTACTTC. Protein sequence: CASSLTSGGEETQYF. The V gene is TRBV7-9, the J gene TRBJ2-5, with 14 bases lining up with TRBD2. Germline-derived CDR1 and CDR2 are SEHNR and FQNEAQ (reference sequence). The CDR3 consists of 15 residues. The J segment lost 3 bases and the V segment lost 3 bases, leaving 0 bases of the junction unmatched.

Only one count was recorded for this clone. This chain joins TRBV29-1 and TRBJ2-3; 14 nucleotides match TRBD2. Looked up from germline, CDR1 is SQVTM and CDR2 is ANQGSEA. CDR3 length: 17 amino acids. V lost 4 bases and J lost 1; bases outside the gene matches: 7. CDR3 nucleotide sequence: TGCAGCGTTGCCGGGACTAGCGGGAGAGAGGGCACAGATACGCAGTATTTT. This translates into CSVAGTSGREGTDTQYF.

V usage is TRBV7-8 and J usage is TRBJ1-5; D unclear. The V end was cut by 2 bases, the J end by 0 bases, with 8 bases between. From germline, CDR1 is SGHVS and CDR2 FQNEAQ. The CDR3 spans 15 residues. The DNA for the CDR3 is TGTGCCAGCAGCTTACGGGAAGATAGCAATCAGCCCCAGCATTTT. It is translated as CASSLREDSNQPQHF.

The rearrangement links TRBV11-2 to TRBJ2-3; TRBD2 matches at 7 bases. CDR3 size: 15 residues. Per the germline V gene, CDR1 is SGHAT and CDR2 is FQNNGV. Trimming took 5 bases from V and 4 from J; bases not matched to a gene: 9. The CDR3 DNA follows: TGTGCCAGCAGCGCATCTCGCGGGAGCTCAGATACGCAGTATTTT. Translating it yields CASSASRGSSDTQYF.

This rearrangement joins TRBV5-1 to TRBJ2-3; 7 positions agree with TRBD2. The germline V gene encodes CDR1 SGHRS and CDR2 YFSETQ. There are 14 residues in the CDR3. Unmatched junction bases numbered 2, after V lost 3 bases and J lost 1 base. CDR3 amino acids: CASSWAGGTDTQYF. As DNA, the CDR3 is TGCGCCAGCAGCTGGGCGGGAGGCACAGATACGCAGTATTTT. Drawing the rest from reference TRBV5-1 and TRBJ2-3, the complete variable domain is KAGVTQTPRYLIKTRGQQVTLSCSPISGHRSVSWYQQTPGQGLQFLFEYFSETQRNKGNFPGRFSGRQFSNSRSEMNVSTLELGDSALYLCASSWAGGTDTQYFGPGTRLTVL.

This rearrangement joins TRBV30 to TRBJ1-2; a possible D gene is TRBD1 (5 bases). This CDR3 has 12 residues. V lost 0 bases and J lost 8, with 10 bases in between. In germline, CDR1 is GTSNPN, CDR2 SVGIG (reference sequence). The CDR3 protein is CAWSVQGGGYTF. CDR3 coding DNA: TGTGCCTGGAGTGTGCAGGGTGGGGGCTACACCTTC.

The rearrangement uses TRBV29-1 and TRBJ1-2; maybe TRBD1 (6 bases). Trimming cost V 0 bases and J 4 bases, with 21 bases left between them. CDR3 length: 17 residues. The V gene's germline CDR1 is SQVTM and CDR2 ANQGSEA. The CDR3 DNA is TGCAGCGTTGAAGATCTCTCCGGGACACGAACCTCCTATGGCTACACCTTC. This encodes CSVEDLSGTRTSYGYTF. The variable domain in full, with the rest retrieved from reference TRBV29-1 and TRBJ1-2, is SAVISQKPSRDICQRGTSLTIQCQVDSQVTMMFWYRQQPGQSLTLIATANQGSEATYESGFVIDKFPISRPNLTFSTLTVSNMSPEDSSIYLCSVEDLSGTRTSYGYTFGSGTRLTVV.

CDR3 bases: TGTGCCAGCAGCTCCCAGGGGGGCGCGCTGGGCTACACCTTC. Amino acid sequence: CASSSQGGALGYTF. This chain links TRBV9 with TRBJ1-2; 7 bases are a match to TRBD1. CDR3 length equals 14 residues. Per germline, CDR1 SGDLS and CDR2 YYNGEE. The V gene end was trimmed by 4 bases and the J gene end by 8 bases; junction bases not matched to a gene: 11.

The chain couples TRBV28 to TRBJ2-3; possible D gene TRBD1, 5 bases. Germline lookup yields CDR1 MDHEN and CDR2 SYDVKM. The V gene lost 6 bases and the J gene lost 2 bases, with 15 bases spanning the gap. CDR3 size: 15 residues. CDR3 loop: CASRAEDRHTDTQYF. CDR3 in DNA: TGTGCCAGCAGGGCGGAAGACAGACACACAGATACGCAGTATTTT. The full variable domain, its missing parts supplied by reference TRBV28 and TRBJ2-3, is DVKVTQSSRYLVKRTGEKVFLECVQDMDHENMFWYRQDPGLGLRLIYFSYDVKMKEKGDIPEGYSVSREKKERFSLILESASTNQTSMYLCASRAEDRHTDTQYFGPGTRLTVL.

The chain employs TRBV27 and TRBJ2-7; 8 bases are shared with TRBD2. The ends lost 5 bases at V and 4 bases at J; junction bases unmatched: 10. This CDR3 spans 15 amino acids. Per germline, CDR1 MNHEY and CDR2 SMNVEV (reference sequence). The CDR3 nucleotides read TGTGCCAGCAGTGTCGCCGGGACTAGAGGGTACGAGCAGTACTTC. Translated, it gives CASSVAGTRGYEQYF.